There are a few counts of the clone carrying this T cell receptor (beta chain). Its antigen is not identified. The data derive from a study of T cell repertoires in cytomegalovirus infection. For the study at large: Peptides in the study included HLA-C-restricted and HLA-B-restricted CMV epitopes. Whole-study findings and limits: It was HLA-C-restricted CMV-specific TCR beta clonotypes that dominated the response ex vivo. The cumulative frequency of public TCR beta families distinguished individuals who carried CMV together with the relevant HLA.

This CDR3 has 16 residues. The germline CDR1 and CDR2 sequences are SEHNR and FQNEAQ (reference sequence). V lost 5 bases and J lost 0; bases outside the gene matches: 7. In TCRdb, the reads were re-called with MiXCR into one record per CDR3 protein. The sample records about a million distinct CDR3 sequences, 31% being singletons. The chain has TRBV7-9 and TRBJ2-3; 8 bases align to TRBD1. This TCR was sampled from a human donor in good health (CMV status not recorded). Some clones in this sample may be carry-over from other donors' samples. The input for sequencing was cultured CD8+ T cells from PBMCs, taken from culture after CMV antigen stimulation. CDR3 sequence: CASSTTDRASTDTQYF. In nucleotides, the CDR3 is TGTGCCAGCAGCACCACGGACAGGGCTAGCACAGATACGCAGTATTTT.